This T cell receptor (beta chain) was observed in a study of identifying expanded T cells in peripheral blood. Comment on this clone: Its antigen is unidentified.

The germline V gene has CDR1 SGHRS and CDR2 YFSETQ. With 3 bases clipped from V and 4 bases from J, the junction kept 6 bases outside the gene matches. The CDR3 length is 14 residues. No infections or other immune events were documented during collection. Only in-frame clones appear in the TCRdb table, and some are missing; sequencing was by immunoSEQ multiplex PCR. There are some 76,000 clones in the sample; about nine tenths occur only once, and more than 2.5% lies in the top ten. Study observations and caveats: Variance in clone template counts between roughly 2-week samples significantly increased with total template count across all healthy donors. Around 1.2 clones differed between technical replicates, versus approximately 17 and 20 over time.

The rearrangement joins TRBV5-1 to TRBJ2-7; 8 bases map to TRBD1. What was sequenced was blood. The origin of this receptor is a person aged 18 to 70 in good health. The CDR3 is CASSYGQGGYEQYF. In nucleotides, the CDR3 is TGCGCCAGCAGCTATGGACAGGGTGGATACGAGCAGTACTTC.